One sample yielded the 30 T cell receptor beta chains listed below, sequenced in a study of spatial heterogeneity in lung cancer. TCRdb reprocessed the 5' RACE reads via MiXCR and lists one record per CDR3 protein. The sample carries some 55,000 distinct CDR3 sequences, approximately 6.3% recorded once. As for time point: sample taken at primary tumor resection. Material: PBMCs, obtained at surgery. Every receptor here comes from a female donor with early-stage non-small cell lung cancer.

V usage is TRBV20-1 and J usage is TRBJ2-3; D gene unclear. Germline-derived CDR1 and CDR2 are DFQATT and SNEGSKA (reference sequence). With 4 bases removed from V and 2 bases from J, the gap between germline ends came to 13 bases. This CDR3 is built from 14 residues. As DNA, the CDR3 is TGCAGTGCTACCATCGTTCCACACACAGATACGCAGTATTTT. It translates to CSATIVPHTDTQYF.

The gene calls are TRBV10-3 and TRBJ2-2; possibly TRBD2 for D (5 bases). The CDR3 covers 14 residues. From germline, CDR1 is ENHRY and CDR2 SYGVKD. The V gene lost 3 bases and the J gene lost 6 bases, with 11 bases spanning the gap. The CDR3 loop is CAISDSRGPGELFF. The CDR3 bases are TGTGCCATCAGTGATTCAAGAGGGCCCGGGGAGCTGTTTTTT.

This clonotype was detected many times. The chain uses TRBV29-1 and TRBJ1-2; D gene ambiguous. Per germline, CDR1 SQVTM and CDR2 ANQGSEA. The CDR3 covers 15 residues. V gave up 0 bases and J gave up 3 bases, with 14 bases separating them. CDR3 nucleotide sequence: TGCAGCGTTGAAGATGAGTCGGGCGGATACTATGGCTACACCTTC. Translation gives CSVEDESGGYYGYTF.

The chain has TRBV3-1 and TRBJ2-1; D possibly matches TRBD1 or TRBD2 (5 bases each). The CDR3 is 13 amino acids. Trimming pared 1 base from V and 9 bases from J, leaving 10 bases between. The V gene's germline CDR1 is LGHDT and CDR2 YNNKEL (reference sequence). CDR3 loop: CASSQGGAREQFF. CDR3 in DNA: TGTGCCAGCAGCCAAGGAGGGGCGCGTGAGCAGTTCTTC.

Only a few counts were recorded for this clonotype. The rearrangement links TRBV29-1 to TRBJ1-3; D is possibly TRBD1 (5 bases). Trimming pared 4 bases from V and 4 bases from J, leaving 14 bases between. The CDR3 has 14 residues. Germline V lookup: CDR1 SQVTM, CDR2 ANQGSEA. For the CDR3, the DNA is TGCAGCGTTGGAATATCGGGGACCGGAAACACCATATATTTT. Translated, it gives CSVGISGTGNTIYF.

The V gene is TRBV12-3 or TRBV12-4, the J gene TRBJ2-5; 10 bases align to TRBD1. J lost 7 bases, V lost 5 bases, and 7 bases had no gene match. This CDR3 contains 14 residues. CDR3 protein: CASSPGQGSGTQYF. The CDR3 DNA sequence: TGTGCCAGCAGTCCGGGACAGGGGTCGGGGACCCAGTACTTC.

This clonotype came up a few times. This CDR3 is CASSETGSYEQYV. The CDR3 coding sequence is TGTGCCAGCAGTGAAACAGGGTCCTACGAGCAGTACGTC. The chain combines TRBV2 with TRBJ2-7, with D perhaps matching TRBD1 (6 bases). The germline V gene encodes CDR1 SNHLY and CDR2 FYNNEI. Trimming took off 2 bases at V and 1 base at J, with 6 bases between the two ends. The CDR3 totals 13 residues.

This clonotype was counted many times. The V call is TRBV6-6, the J call TRBJ2-5; possible D gene TRBD1, 6 bases. The germline CDR1 and CDR2 sequences are MNHNY and SVGAGI (reference sequence). This CDR3 region has 16 residues. V was cut by 7 bases and J by 2 bases, with 20 bases left in between. CDR3 residues: CASTVGQGGFQETQYF. The CDR3 coding sequence is TGTGCCAGCACAGTCGGACAAGGGGGATTTCAAGAGACCCAGTACTTC.

On this clonotype: A read error may be the cause here, since a much bigger clone is one base away. V usage is TRBV5-5 and J usage is TRBJ1-1; tentatively, D is TRBD1 (5 bases). The CDR3 contains 17 residues. The germline V gene has CDR1 SGHKS and CDR2 YYEKEE (reference sequence). Trimming stripped 1 base from V and 0 bases from J, with 16 bases between. The CDR3 loop reads CASSLTYTGFMNTEAFF. CDR3 nucleotides: TGTGCCAGCAGCTTGACCTACACAGGCTTCATGAACACTGAAGCTTTCTTT.

This clonotype has at least ten counts. The chain uses TRBV29-1 and TRBJ2-6; D gene uncertain. The CDR3 has 12 amino acids. Trimming took 3 bases from V and 3 from J, leaving 3 bases between them. The germline V gene has CDR1 SQVTM and CDR2 ANQGSEA. The CDR3 sequence is CSVDVGANVLTF. The DNA for the CDR3 is TGCAGCGTTGATGTTGGGGCCAACGTCCTGACTTTC.

This clonotype was counted at least ten times. This chain connects TRBV5-6 to TRBJ1-5; D is possibly TRBD1 (6 bases). Germline V gives CDR1 SGHDT, CDR2 YYEEEE. The germline V and J ends were trimmed by 0 bases and 0 bases, with 10 bases remaining between them. CDR3 size: 16 residues. The CDR3 is CASSLGTDYSNQPQHF. The CDR3 coding sequence is TGTGCCAGCAGCTTGGGGACAGATTATAGCAATCAGCCCCAGCATTTT. The full variable domain, with the rest looked up from reference TRBV5-6 and TRBJ1-5, is DAGVTQSPTHLIKTRGQQVTLRCSPKSGHDTVSWYQQALGQGPQFIFQYYEEEERQRGNFPDRFSGHQFPNYSSELNVNALLLGDSALYLCASSLGTDYSNQPQHFGDGTRLSIL.

This clonotype turned up a few times. The chain uses TRBV25-1 and TRBJ2-7, with 7 bases aligning to TRBD1. The trim removed 2 bases at V and 3 bases at J, leaving 4 bases unmatched. The germline CDR1 and CDR2 sequences are MGHDK and SYGVNS. The CDR3 spans 14 residues. The CDR3 nucleotides are TGTGCCAGCAGTGAACCAGGGACAGTCTACGAGCAGTACTTC. Its translation: CASSEPGTVYEQYF.

This chain connects TRBV19 to TRBJ2-5, with D hard to call. CDR3 length: 14 residues. V lost 0 bases, J lost 1 base, and 6 bases lay in between. Germline V gene data show CDR1 as LNHDA and CDR2 as SQIVND (reference sequence). CDR3 amino acids: CASSIEAAQETQYF. The CDR3 nucleotides are TGTGCCAGTAGTATAGAGGCAGCCCAAGAGACCCAGTACTTC. Based on the CDR3 plus reference TRBV19 and TRBJ2-5, the full variable domain is DGGITQSPKYLFRKEGQNVTLSCEQNLNHDAMYWYRQDPGQGLRLIYYSQIVNDFQKGDIAEGYSVSREKKESFPLTVTSAQKNPTAFYLCASSIEAAQETQYFGPGTRLLVL.

The rearrangement uses TRBV20-1 and TRBJ2-1; TRBD2 agrees at 12 bases. V lost 1 base and J lost 0; bases outside the gene matches: 4. CDR1 and CDR2 (germline): DFQATT, SNEGSKA (reference sequence). There are 17 residues in the CDR3. CDR3 in amino acids: CSARGLAGDLSYNEQFF. The CDR3 DNA is TGCAGTGCTAGAGGACTAGCGGGAGACCTCTCCTACAATGAGCAGTTCTTC.

This clonotype was counted ten times or more. The chain couples TRBV7-9 to TRBJ2-5, with 10 positions matching TRBD1. V was clipped by 5 bases and J by 4 bases; unmatched bases: 7. The germline V gene has CDR1 SEHNR and CDR2 FQNEAQ (reference sequence). CDR3 length equals 15 residues. The CDR3 coding sequence is TGTGCCAGCAGCGCGACAGGGGGCGAGATAGAGACCCAGTACTTC. Protein product: CASSATGGEIETQYF.

In regard to this clonotype: A much more abundant neighbour one base away suggests this may be a read error. This rearrangement joins TRBV6-1 to TRBJ1-1; D remains ambiguous. Germline CDR1 is MNHNS and CDR2 is SASEGT. CDR3 length: 13 amino acids. The CDR3 spells CAGSEDRSTEAFF. CDR3 coding DNA: TGTGCCGGCAGTGAAGACCGGTCCACTGAAGCTTTCTTT.

This clonotype was detected once. The chain links TRBV20-1 to TRBJ2-7; D remains unclear. The CDR3 extends over 12 amino acids. CDR1 and CDR2 from the germline V gene are DFQATT and SNEGSKA (reference sequence). The V and J ends lost 2 bases and 6 bases respectively, with 11 bases between them. CDR3 nucleotides: TGCAGTGCTAGATCCCTAGGTGGCGAGCAGTACGTC. Its protein is CSARSLGGEQYV.

This chain uses TRBV4-1 with TRBJ1-2; D is unresolved. The length of the CDR3 is 16 residues. Germline V lookup: CDR1 MGHRA, CDR2 YSYEKL. The V gene lost 0 bases and the J gene lost 4 bases, with 15 bases spanning the gap. CDR3 region: CASSQDMRSEFYGYTF. The CDR3 DNA sequence: TGCGCCAGCAGCCAAGATATGAGATCAGAGTTCTATGGCTACACCTTC.

This clonotype was seen ten or more times. V usage is TRBV12-3 or TRBV12-4 and J usage is TRBJ2-5; tentative D call: TRBD2 (5 bases). There are 15 residues in the CDR3. V was pared by 3 bases and J by 5 bases, with 16 bases between. In DNA, the CDR3 is TGTGCCAGCAGTTTGAACTTAGCGATCGGTGAGACCCAGTACTTC. Encoded protein: CASSLNLAIGETQYF.

In this sample, this clonotype turned up many times. V usage is TRBV20-1 and J usage is TRBJ1-4, with D perhaps matching TRBD1 (5 bases). The CDR3 consists of 13 residues. Trimming cost V 1 base and J 5 bases, with 8 bases left between them. Germline V gene sequence: CDR1 DFQATT, CDR2 SNEGSKA (reference sequence). This CDR3 is CSARGQGNEKLFF. Written as DNA, the CDR3 is TGCAGTGCTAGAGGCCAGGGAAATGAAAAACTGTTTTTT.

This clonotype was observed many times. This chain joins TRBV29-1 and TRBJ2-7; 9 bases line up with TRBD1. In germline, CDR1 is SQVTM, CDR2 ANQGSEA. Germline trimming cut 5 bases from V and 6 bases from J; bases unmatched to any gene: 11. This CDR3 is built from 14 residues. The CDR3 DNA sequence: TGCAGCGTTCCTAGGGGGACAGGGCCCTCCGAGCAGTACTTC. It specifies CSVPRGTGPSEQYF.

The gene calls are TRBV29-1 and TRBJ1-1; D perhaps matches TRBD1 (6 bases). The CDR3 runs to 15 residues. V lost 6 bases and J lost 1, with 18 bases in between. Germline CDR1 and CDR2: SQVTM and ANQGSEA. The DNA for the CDR3 is TGCAGCGTCGAGGGGCGGGGGGGCCCGAACACTGAAGCTTTCTTT. Translated, it gives CSVEGRGGPNTEAFF. Full variable domain (rest looked up from reference TRBV29-1 and TRBJ1-1): SAVISQKPSRDICQRGTSLTIQCQVDSQVTMMFWYRQQPGQSLTLIATANQGSEATYESGFVIDKFPISRPNLTFSTLTVSNMSPEDSSIYLCSVEGRGGPNTEAFFGQGTRLTVV.

This rearrangement joins TRBV28 to TRBJ1-5; 8 bases are shared with TRBD1. In germline, CDR1 is MDHEN, CDR2 SYDVKM. The CDR3 extends over 14 amino acids. V gave up 4 bases and J gave up 7 bases; unmatched junction bases: 6. The CDR3 DNA reads TGTGCCAGCAGTTCCCCGACAGGGGTCCAGCCCCAGCATTTT. Its protein is CASSSPTGVQPQHF.

There are many counts of this clonotype. V gene TRBV4-1 combines with J gene TRBJ1-3; a weak D match, TRBD1 (5 bases). Germline V CDR1 and CDR2: MGHRA, YSYEKL. Trimming removed 1 base from V and 4 bases from J, with 14 bases in between. The CDR3 loop spans 16 amino acids. CDR3 sequence: CASSQGGGGFGNTIYF. CDR3 sequence (DNA): TGCGCCAGCAGCCAAGGAGGCGGGGGGTTCGGAAACACCATATATTTT.

This sequence joins TRBV6-7 and TRBJ1-2; 9 bases agree with TRBD1. TRBV6-7 is labeled an ORF, and its function is uncertain. V was clipped by 4 bases and J by 4 bases; unmatched bases: 7. The CDR3 is 15 amino acids. CDR3 residues: CASSSSGTGSYGYTF. DNA for the CDR3: TGTGCCAGCAGTTCTTCCGGGACAGGGTCCTATGGCTACACCTTC.

J is TRBJ2-5 and V is TRBV7-2; D call uncertain. Germline V gene lookup returns CDR1 SGHTA and CDR2 FQGNSA. There are 13 residues in the CDR3. V was cut by 5 bases and J by 4 bases, with 11 bases left in between. The CDR3 region has the DNA TGTGCCAGCAGCCGGACGACCGGAGAGACCCAGTACTTC. Translating it yields CASSRTTGETQYF.

This clonotype has at least ten counts. V gene TRBV6-4 combines with J gene TRBJ2-1; 7 positions match TRBD1. V was pared by 2 bases and J by 4 bases, with 17 bases of the junction left unmatched. The CDR3 sequence is 19 residues long. Germline V gene sequence: CDR1 MRHNA, CDR2 SNTAGT. In DNA, the CDR3 is TGTGCCAGCAGTGACGATCGCCGTCTTAAGGGGGCCCCGTACAATGAGCAGTTCTTC. As protein: CASSDDRRLKGAPYNEQFF.

This clonotype was detected ten times or more. The genes are TRBV25-1 and TRBJ2-4; D assignment may be TRBD1 or TRBD2 (5 bases each). With 1 base removed from V and 0 bases from J, the gap between germline ends came to 7 bases. The germline CDR1 and CDR2 sequences are MGHDK and SYGVNS. The CDR3 length is 15 residues. The CDR3 sequence is CASSESGLAKNIQYF. As DNA, the CDR3 is TGTGCCAGCAGTGAATCGGGGCTAGCCAAAAACATTCAGTACTTC. Combining the CDR3 with reference TRBV25-1 and TRBJ2-4 gives the whole variable domain EADIYQTPRYLVIGTGKKITLECSQTMGHDKMYWYQQDPGMELHLIHYSYGVNSTEKGDLSSESTVSRIRTEHFPLTLESARPSHTSQYLCASSESGLAKNIQYFGAGTRLSVL.

The J gene is TRBJ2-7, the V gene TRBV29-1, with a possible D match to TRBD1 (6 bases). CDR1 SQVTM and CDR2 ANQGSEA come from the germline V gene. Between the trimmed V and J ends, which lost 2 bases and 2 bases, there was a span of 16 bases. The CDR3 has 15 amino acids. CDR3 region: CSVEITQGRPYEQYF. Written as DNA, the CDR3 is TGCAGCGTTGAAATTACACAGGGAAGACCCTACGAGCAGTACTTC.

This clonotype was seen more than once but under ten times. The J gene is TRBJ2-2, the V gene TRBV9; D may match TRBD1 or TRBD2 (5 bases each). The V end was cut by 0 bases, the J end by 4 bases, with 10 bases between. The CDR3 runs to 15 residues. Germline V CDR1 and CDR2: SGDLS, YYNGEE. The chain's CDR3 is CASSVGGVGTGELFF. The CDR3 bases are TGTGCCAGCAGCGTAGGAGGGGTGGGCACCGGGGAGCTGTTTTTT.